Following are 26 T cell receptor beta chains from one sample sequenced in a study of early T cells in non-severe SARS-CoV-2 infection. TCRdb recomputed calls from the 5' RACE reads with MiXCR, one row per CDR3 protein. The repertoire holds 50,000 to 60,000 distinct CDR3 sequences, with 9.5% to 11% as singletons. Sequences were obtained from whole blood. The receptors come from an adult who was a healthcare worker with PCR-confirmed SARS-CoV-2 infection or an uninfected control (not recorded which).

This clonotype has a handful of counts. The chain links TRBV7-2 to TRBJ2-1; D not certain. The CDR3 is made up of 15 amino acids. V was cut by 1 base and J by 2 bases, with 9 bases left in between. Germline assignment: CDR1 SGHTA and CDR2 FQGNSA. CDR3 nucleotides: TGTGCCAGCAGCTTAGGGCCCACGACCTACAATGAGCAGTTCTTC. It translates to CASSLGPTTYNEQFF. Looking up the rest from reference TRBV7-2 and TRBJ2-1 gives the full variable domain: GAGVSQSPSNKVTEKGKDVELRCDPISGHTALYWYRQSLGQGLEFLIYFQGNSAPDKSGLPSDRFSAERTGGSVSTLTIQRTQQEDSAVYLCASSLGPTTYNEQFFGPGTRLTVL.

The chain couples TRBV7-2 to TRBJ2-5; D is possibly TRBD2 (5 bases). CDR1 is SGHTA and CDR2 is FQGNSA in the germline V gene. V was shortened by 4 bases and J by 4 bases, with 10 bases between the two germline ends. This CDR3 has 13 residues. For the CDR3, the DNA is TGTGCCAGCAGCTCAGGACGGGGAGAGACCCAGTACTTC. Its translation: CASSSGRGETQYF.

This clonotype came up many times. This chain joins TRBV6-6 and TRBJ2-1, with a tentative D call TRBD1 (6 bases). Deletions cut 2 bases from V and 8 bases from J, with 19 bases between. Germline CDR1 reads MNHNY; CDR2 reads SVGAGI (reference sequence). This CDR3 is built from 16 residues. The CDR3 DNA reads TGTGCCAGCAGTTACGCCAGGGGTACTAAATTGGATGAGCAGTTCTTC. It translates to CASSYARGTKLDEQFF.

The CDR3 is CASTLVPGLAGGTDTQYF. The CDR3 nucleotides read TGCGCCAGCACTCTGGTCCCCGGACTAGCGGGGGGCACAGATACGCAGTATTTT. This chain uses TRBV5-1 with TRBJ2-3; 13 nucleotides agree with TRBD2. Looked up from germline, CDR1 is SGHRS and CDR2 is YFSETQ. V was clipped by 6 bases and J by 1 base; unmatched bases: 11. CDR3 length: 18 residues.

This clonotype was counted ten times or more. The CDR3 spells CASSLVPQGAWEQYF. The CDR3 region has the DNA TGTGCCAGCAGCTTAGTACCCCAGGGGGCGTGGGAGCAGTACTTC. The chain is built from TRBV11-2 and TRBJ2-7; 8 bases fit TRBD1. The CDR3 is 15 amino acids. Germline lookup yields CDR1 SGHAT and CDR2 FQNNGV. Unmatched junction bases numbered 9, after V lost 1 base and J lost 7 bases.

This clonotype was observed many times. The chain combines TRBV2 with TRBJ2-7, with TRBD1 identical over 7 bases. This CDR3 has 14 residues. The trim removed 4 bases at V and 4 bases at J, leaving 7 bases unmatched. Germline V gene data show CDR1 as SNHLY and CDR2 as FYNNEI. The CDR3 nucleotides are TGTGCCAGCAGTGTGGGGACAGCCTCATACGAGCAGTACTTC. Its protein product is CASSVGTASYEQYF.

This clonotype was counted a few times. The chain combines TRBV6-5 with TRBJ2-1; a weak D match, TRBD2 (6 bases). Trimming took 0 bases from V and 9 from J, leaving 12 bases between them. This CDR3 spans 14 amino acids. Germline CDR1 reads MNHEY; CDR2 reads SVGAGI. CDR3 region: CASSYSPSDSEQFF. The CDR3 coding sequence is TGTGCCAGCAGTTACTCCCCTAGCGATAGTGAGCAGTTCTTC.

Only one count was recorded for this clonotype. The chain carries TRBV5-4 and TRBJ2-1; D tentatively reads TRBD1 or TRBD2 (6 bases each). V lost 5 bases to trimming and J lost 4 bases, with 16 bases between them. The CDR3 has 15 residues. Looked up from germline, CDR1 is SGHNT and CDR2 is YYREEE (reference sequence). The DNA of the CDR3 is TGTGCCAGCAGTTTGCTCGGGGGCGCTTACAATGAGCAGTTCTTC. Its protein product is CASSLLGGAYNEQFF.

This clonotype was counted ten times or more. This chain connects TRBV7-2 to TRBJ1-1, with D unresolved. The CDR3 runs 15 residues. The ends were cut back, 1 base at V and 0 bases at J, with 9 bases in the middle. Germline CDR1 is SGHTA and CDR2 is FQGNSA. The CDR3 loop reads CASSLGAGMNTEAFF. In nucleotides, the CDR3 is TGTGCCAGCAGCTTAGGGGCAGGAATGAACACTGAAGCTTTCTTT. Full variable domain (rest looked up from reference TRBV7-2 and TRBJ1-1): GAGVSQSPSNKVTEKGKDVELRCDPISGHTALYWYRQSLGQGLEFLIYFQGNSAPDKSGLPSDRFSAERTGGSVSTLTIQRTQQEDSAVYLCASSLGAGMNTEAFFGQGTRLTVV.

This clonotype was observed at least ten times. The chain carries TRBV5-5 and TRBJ1-5, with unresolved D. The CDR3 spans 17 residues. Germline V gives CDR1 SGHKS, CDR2 YYEKEE (reference sequence). V was shortened by 0 bases and J by 4 bases, with 17 bases between the two germline ends. The CDR3 bases are TGTGCCAGCAGCTTGGGGTGGTCGGCTAAGGGAAATCAGCCCCAGCATTTT. Translated, it gives CASSLGWSAKGNQPQHF.

This clonotype appeared a few times. The chain is built from TRBV6-1 and TRBJ1-1; a weak D match, TRBD1 (6 bases). The CDR3 sequence is 13 residues long. V lost 7 bases and J 4 bases, leaving 13 bases between the germline ends. The germline V gene has CDR1 MNHNS and CDR2 SASEGT. Here the CDR3 DNA reads TGTGCCAGCAAGATGGCAGGGGCCACTGAAGCTTTCTTT. This gives the protein CASKMAGATEAFF.

In this sample, this clonotype turned up a few times. V gene TRBV2 combines with J gene TRBJ1-3; weak D call: TRBD1 (6 bases). Trimming took 1 base from V and 4 from J, leaving 17 bases between them. Germline loops: CDR1 SNHLY, CDR2 FYNNEI. The CDR3 has 17 amino acids. CDR3 in amino acids: CASSEVIVMTGGNTIYF. The CDR3 region has the DNA TGTGCCAGCAGTGAAGTGATTGTGATGACAGGCGGAAACACCATATATTTT.

This clonotype has more than one count but fewer than ten. One base away lies a much larger clone, so this may be a sequencing read error. The CDR3 loop reads CASSLSDREDFDEQFF. The CDR3 region has the DNA TGTGCCAGCAGCCTTTCGGACAGGGAGGACTTCGATGAGCAGTTCTTC. The chain joins TRBV4-2 to TRBJ2-1; 8 nucleotides agree with TRBD1. The CDR3 is 16 amino acids. Germline CDR1 reads LGHNA; CDR2 reads YNFKEQ. The V gene end was trimmed by 4 bases and the J gene end by 8 bases; junction bases not matched to a gene: 13.

This clonotype was detected ten times or more. One end of the junction does not line up with germline, which may come from a read error. This chain links TRBV11-2 with TRBJ2-1; a weak D match, TRBD2 (5 bases). The CDR3 length is 14 residues. Germline V lookup: CDR1 SGHAT, CDR2 FQNNGV. CDR3 residues: CASSFSRDYTEQFF. The CDR3 nucleotides read TGTGCCAGCAGCTTCTCCCGGGATTACACTGAGCAGTTCTTC. The whole variable domain, filled in from reference TRBV11-2 and TRBJ2-1, reads EAGVAQSPRYKIIEKRQSVAFWCNPISGHATLYWYQQILGQGPKLLIQFQNNGVVDDSQLPKDRFSAERLKGVDSTLKIQPAKLEDSAVYLCASSFSRDYTEQFFGPGTRLTVL.

The sample holds a few counts of this clonotype. The genes are TRBV7-9 and TRBJ1-1; the D is unclear. The CDR3 runs to 15 residues. Germline values: CDR1 SEHNR, CDR2 FQNEAQ (reference sequence). Deletions cut 7 bases from V and 1 base from J, with 16 bases between. The CDR3 region is CASTLQPQANTEAFF. CDR3 sequence (DNA): TGTGCCAGCACCCTACAGCCACAAGCGAACACTGAAGCTTTCTTT. Full variable domain (missing parts from reference TRBV7-9 and TRBJ1-1): DTGVSQNPRHKITKRGQNVTFRCDPISEHNRLYWYRQTLGQGPEFLTYFQNEAQLEKSRLLSDRFSAERPKGSFSTLEIQRTEQGDSAMYLCASTLQPQANTEAFFGQGTRLTVV.

This clonotype was seen many times. The chain uses TRBV7-6 and TRBJ2-7; TRBD1 agrees at 7 bases. V trimming: 4 bases; J trimming: 2 bases; junction bases outside the gene matches: 2. The CDR3 sequence is 13 residues long. Per germline, CDR1 SGHVS and CDR2 FNYEAQ. Here the CDR3 DNA reads TGTGCCAGCAGCTCCACAGGGGCCTACGAGCAGTACTTC. Translated, it gives CASSSTGAYEQYF. Combining the CDR3 with reference TRBV7-6 and TRBJ2-7 gives the whole variable domain GAGVSQSPRYKVTKRGQDVALRCDPISGHVSLYWYRQALGQGPEFLTYFNYEAQQDKSGLPNDRFSAERPEGSISTLTIQRTEQRDSAMYRCASSSTGAYEQYFGPGTRLTVT.

The chain joins TRBV20-1 to TRBJ2-1, with TRBD1 identical over 10 bases. This CDR3 contains 15 residues. J lost 3 bases, V lost 4 bases, and 6 bases had no gene match. Germline V gene lookup returns CDR1 DFQATT and CDR2 SNEGSKA (reference sequence). This CDR3 reads CSATQGQGFYNEQFF. The DNA for the CDR3 is TGCAGTGCTACCCAGGGACAGGGGTTCTACAATGAGCAGTTCTTC.

The chain combines TRBV5-5 with TRBJ2-4, with 11 bases matching TRBD1. J lost 6 bases, V lost 0 bases, and 8 bases had no gene match. Germline V gene data show CDR1 as SGHKS and CDR2 as YYEKEE (reference sequence). CDR3 size: 17 residues. The CDR3 DNA reads TGTGCCAGCAGCTTGGTAGGACAGGGGGCATCAAGAAACATTCAGTACTTC. Translated, it gives CASSLVGQGASRNIQYF.

In this sample, this clonotype turned up many times. The chain joins TRBV28 to TRBJ2-3; D is unresolved. Germline V gene lookup returns CDR1 MDHEN and CDR2 SYDVKM. The CDR3 runs 14 residues. V was shortened by 7 bases and J by 2 bases, with 13 bases between the two germline ends. Here the CDR3 reads CASTAHSTTDTQYF. In DNA, the CDR3 is TGTGCCAGCACTGCTCACAGCACCACAGATACGCAGTATTTT.

In its sample, this clonotype was seen a few times. This chain joins TRBV18 and TRBJ2-1; 12 bases are a match to TRBD2. Per the germline V gene, CDR1 is KGHSH and CDR2 is LQKENI. V gave up 6 bases and J gave up 2 bases; unmatched junction bases: 8. The CDR3 consists of 17 residues. CDR3 protein: CASSPASGRAPYNEQFF. The DNA for the CDR3 is TGTGCCAGCTCCCCGGCTAGCGGGAGGGCACCCTACAATGAGCAGTTCTTC.

This clonotype was seen ten or more times. The rearrangement joins TRBV7-8 to TRBJ2-5, with D tentatively TRBD2 (5 bases). The germline V gene encodes CDR1 SGHVS and CDR2 FQNEAQ. This CDR3 comprises 12 residues. Trimming took off 5 bases at V and 2 bases at J, with 6 bases between the two ends. The CDR3 here is CASSRGQETQYF. CDR3 in DNA: TGTGCCAGCAGCCGGGGTCAAGAGACCCAGTACTTC.

This clonotype was seen repeatedly, ten times or more. The V and J genes are TRBV20-1 and TRBJ1-5, with D unresolved. CDR1 and CDR2 from the germline V gene are DFQATT and SNEGSKA (reference sequence). Trimming cost V 6 bases and J 5 bases, with 8 bases left between them. CDR3 length: 11 amino acids. The chain's CDR3 is CSAQSDQPQHF. DNA for the CDR3: TGCAGTGCACAATCGGATCAGCCCCAGCATTTT.

This clonotype was counted between two and nine times. The chain combines TRBV6-2 or TRBV6-3 with TRBJ2-1; D is undetermined. The CDR3 runs 13 residues. The V end lost 7 bases, the J end lost 2 bases, and 9 bases lay between the germline ends. From germline, CDR1 is MNHEY and CDR2 SVGEGT. The CDR3 DNA sequence: TGTGCCAGCACCCTTGATACCTACAATGAGCAGTTCTTC. Translation: CASTLDTYNEQFF.

The table lists this clonotype with many counts. The rearrangement uses TRBV20-1 and TRBJ1-6, with 9 bases lining up with TRBD1. J was trimmed by 7 bases and V by 7 bases; bases with no gene match: 5. This CDR3 comprises 13 residues. Looked up from germline, CDR1 is DFQATT and CDR2 is SNEGSKA (reference sequence). CDR3: CSGRGQGNSPLHF. As DNA, the CDR3 is TGCAGTGGACGGGGACAGGGCAATTCACCCCTCCACTTT.

The genes are TRBV7-2 and TRBJ2-7, with D perhaps matching TRBD1 or TRBD2 (6 bases each). The CDR3 loop spans 15 amino acids. V dropped 4 bases and J dropped 3 bases, with 16 bases sitting between them. The germline gives CDR1 SGHTA, CDR2 FQGNSA. The chain's CDR3 is CASSYRGQGNYEQYF. In DNA, the CDR3 is TGTGCCAGCAGCTACCGGGGGCAGGGAAACTACGAGCAGTACTTC.

Note on this clonotype: A read error may account for a junction end that differs from germline. The chain has TRBV7-9 and TRBJ1-2; tentatively, D is TRBD1 (5 bases). CDR1 is SEHNR and CDR2 is FQNEAQ in the germline V gene (reference sequence). The CDR3 runs to 15 residues. CDR3 loop: CASSLEVGPGYVYTF. The CDR3 DNA sequence: TGTGCCAGCAGCTTAGAGGTGGGGCCTGGCTATGTCTACACCTTC.